The clone carrying this T cell receptor (beta chain) was seen repeatedly, ten times or more. Its matching antigen is unknown. The data are from a study of T-cell reconstitution after alpha-beta-depleted transplantation in children. During its preparation, the TCRbeta library received unique molecular identifiers. TCRdb reprocessed the PCR reads with MiXCR, giving one entry per CDR3 protein. The data show around 700,000 distinct CDR3 sequences, over 10% seen once. The CDR3 consists of 16 residues. J gave up 4 bases and V 0 bases, and 5 bases lay outside the gene matches. Germline values: CDR1 DFQATT, CDR2 SNEGSKA (reference sequence). Study-wide results and caveats: Surviving recipient T cells and intrathymic progenitors accounted for some patients' high TCRbeta diversity at day 60. Several hundred expanded graft clones reportedly were the source of alpha-beta T cells about two months after transplant. At the one-year point after transplant, T-cell counts and TCRbeta diversity were found to come mostly from T cells that had been newly produced.

The input for sequencing was PBMCs, taken before TCRalphabeta/CD19-depleted stem cell transplant. The J gene is TRBJ2-7, the V gene TRBV20-1, with TRBD2 matching over 14 bases. This sequence was found in a girl aged 2 to 10 with congenital amegakaryocytic thrombocytopenia, due to receive a stem cell transplant. CDR3 residues: CSARDARTSGRYEQYF. The CDR3 DNA sequence: TGCAGTGCTAGAGACGCTCGGACTAGCGGGAGGTACGAGCAGTACTTC.